This T cell receptor (beta chain) derives from a study of blood T cell repertoires in COVID-19. Study summary: Acute and convalescent COVID-19 samples came from the United States, Italy and Spain. The analysed material was cDNA or gDNA that came from T cells, B-cell-depleted T cells, or PBMCs.

Original processing notes: Scientists estimated how many nucleated cells there were by amplifying reference gene primers. The method was immunoSEQ multiplex PCR; TCRdb's version includes in-frame clones alone and lacks a portion of them. For V, J and clone size, that table is used; D and trimming come from the DNA. Seen here are under 150,000 clones, 88% observed once, and the top ten hold roughly 30%. This CDR3 spans 15 amino acids. Per the germline V gene, CDR1 is SGHTA and CDR2 is FQGTGA. The V end was cut by 5 bases, the J end by 6 bases, with 16 bases between. What was sequenced was peripheral blood. The gene calls are TRBV7-3 and TRBJ2-2; D is ambiguous. The clonotype was recovered from a human donor in a cohort sampled during active COVID-19. This CDR3 reads CASSLLWRPAGELFF. The CDR3 bases are TGTGCCAGCAGCCTCCTCTGGCGGCCGGCCGGGGAGCTGTTTTTT.